These 16 T cell receptor beta chains were all obtained from the same sample, sequenced in a study of cytomegalovirus exposure and HLA in healthy donors (dated by TCRdb to 2016 to 2017). Library preparation employed the immunoSEQ multiplex PCR assay. A mixture of 60 forward primers for TCR Vbeta segments and 13 reverse primers for TCR Jbeta segments was used in the multiplex PCR. TCRdb holds this immuneACCESS table with in-frame rearrangements only. Some clones are missing; in checked studies, unresolved V genes explain under half, and the rest has no known cause. The sample records about 130,000 clones, approximately 85% of which are singletons. About 1.8% of the sample is taken by the ten largest. Sequenced: PBMCs. The receptors were sampled from a boy aged 10-17 years in good health and CMV-seronegative.

The chain combines TRBV6-4 with TRBJ1-1, with D unclear. Germline lookup yields CDR1 MRHNA and CDR2 SNTAGT. Trimming left V 6 bases short and J 0 bases short, with 17 bases between. This CDR3 is built from 16 residues. The CDR3 loop is CASRVGPNPMNTEAFF. The CDR3 DNA follows: TGTGCCAGCAGAGTGGGCCCCAATCCGATGAACACTGAAGCTTTCTTT.

The chain links TRBV10-3 to TRBJ2-7, with TRBD1 matching over 7 bases. The germline V gene has CDR1 ENHRY and CDR2 SYGVKD. There are 14 residues in the CDR3. The V gene end was trimmed by 6 bases and the J gene end by 4 bases; junction bases not matched to a gene: 9. The CDR3 DNA is TGTGCCATCAGGGACGGGACAGAGTCTTACGAGCAGTACTTC. Its translation: CAIRDGTESYEQYF.

The chain recombines TRBV4-3 with TRBJ2-2; maybe TRBD1 (6 bases). This CDR3 region has 14 residues. Trimming removed 2 bases at V and 4 bases at J, with 8 bases between. Germline assignment: CDR1 LGHNA and CDR2 YSLEER. The CDR3 here is CASSQQGLTGELFF. The CDR3 bases are TGCGCCAGCAGCCAACAGGGGCTCACCGGGGAGCTGTTTTTT.

Only a few counts were recorded for this clone. In DNA form, the CDR3 reads TGTGCCAGCACGGGTCCCCGGACAGGGATCCCTTCCTATGGCTACACCTTC. Amino acids: CASTGPRTGIPSYGYTF. The gene calls are TRBV2 and TRBJ1-2, with TRBD1 matching 8 bases. CDR3 size: 17 residues. Germline V lookup: CDR1 SNHLY, CDR2 FYNNEI. V shed 7 bases, J shed 4 bases, and the junction held 17 bases outside the gene matches.

The J gene is TRBJ2-2, the V gene TRBV15, with 7 bases that match TRBD1. The germline gives CDR1 LNHNV, CDR2 YYDKDF (reference sequence). V trimming: 1 base; J trimming: 8 bases; junction bases outside the gene matches: 1. This CDR3 contains 13 residues. CDR3 loop: CATSRGQGGELFF. The CDR3 nucleotides read TGTGCCACCAGCAGAGGACAGGGTGGGGAGCTGTTTTTT. Looking up the rest from reference TRBV15 and TRBJ2-2 gives the full variable domain: DAMVIQNPRYQVTQFGKPVTLSCSQTLNHNVMYWYQQKSSQAPKLLFHYYDKDFNNEADTPDNFQSRRPNTSFCFLDIRSPGLGDTAMYLCATSRGQGGELFFGEGSRLTVL.

V gene TRBV5-6 combines with J gene TRBJ2-2, with D possibly TRBD1 on 6 matching bases. Trimming left V 2 bases short and J 2 bases short, with 10 bases between. The CDR3 consists of 15 residues. Looked up from germline, CDR1 is SGHDT and CDR2 is YYEEEE. DNA for the CDR3: TGTGCCAGCAGCTTAGGCAGGGGTAACACCGGGGAGCTGTTTTTT. Its protein is CASSLGRGNTGELFF.

In this sample, this clone turned up a few times. The genes are TRBV2 and TRBJ1-1; TRBD1 matches at 9 bases. Germline V CDR1 and CDR2: SNHLY, FYNNEI. This CDR3 has 16 amino acids. V was pared by 2 bases and J by 2 bases, with 6 bases of the junction left unmatched. The CDR3 DNA reads TGTGCCAGCAGTGAATTAGGGACAGGGCCTAACACTGAAGCTTTCTTT. It translates to CASSELGTGPNTEAFF.

The rearrangement links TRBV6-1 to TRBJ2-5; tentatively, D is TRBD1 (7 bases). TRBJ2-7 explains the end of the DNA better; the J call may be wrong. Germline CDR1 MNHNS, CDR2 SASEGT. This CDR3 region has 14 residues. As DNA, the CDR3 is TGTGCCAGCAGTGGGGGCAGGGGGGCCTACGAGCAGTACTTC. Encoded protein: CASSGGRGAYEQYF.

The rearrangement joins TRBV27 to TRBJ2-7; perhaps TRBD2 as D (7 bases). The V and J ends lost 5 bases and 5 bases respectively, with 25 bases between them. This CDR3 is 17 amino acids long. In germline, CDR1 is MNHEY, CDR2 SMNVEV (reference sequence). The CDR3 coding sequence is TGTGCCAGCAGTCCCCGGGGGCGGGGGCCGGGCAGCGACGAGCAGTACTTC. Translated, it gives CASSPRGRGPGSDEQYF.

The chain is built from TRBV2 and TRBJ2-1; 14 bases map to TRBD2. The ends lost 4 bases at V and 4 bases at J; junction bases unmatched: 0. This CDR3 region has 15 residues. Germline CDR1 reads SNHLY; CDR2 reads FYNNEI. The CDR3 sequence is CASSGLAGGYNEQFF. The DNA of the CDR3 is TGTGCCAGCAGTGGACTAGCGGGGGGGTACAATGAGCAGTTCTTC.

The chain is built from TRBV5-1 and TRBJ2-7; 11 bases align to TRBD2. Trimming took 3 bases from V and 0 from J; bases not matched to a gene: 8. The germline CDR1 and CDR2 sequences are SGHRS and YFSETQ. This CDR3 comprises 17 residues. Here the CDR3 reads CASSSPVTSGSSYEQYF. CDR3 nucleotides: TGCGCCAGCAGCTCCCCCGTCACTAGCGGGAGCTCCTACGAGCAGTACTTC.

This rearrangement joins TRBV4-1 to TRBJ2-7, with 9 bases aligning to TRBD1. The J segment lost 3 bases and the V segment lost 4 bases, leaving 10 bases of the junction unmatched. The CDR3 loop spans 16 amino acids. CDR1 MGHRA and CDR2 YSYEKL come from the germline V gene. The CDR3 region is CASSRSLTGGYYEQYF. CDR3 DNA sequence: TGCGCCAGCAGCCGAAGTCTGACAGGGGGTTACTACGAGCAGTACTTC.

This sequence joins TRBV2 and TRBJ1-2; D gene ambiguous. The V end lost 1 base, the J end lost 8 bases, and 5 bases lay between the germline ends. This CDR3 is built from 11 residues. Germline V gene data show CDR1 as SNHLY and CDR2 as FYNNEI. CDR3 bases: TGTGCCAGCAGTGAAGGTATGGGCTACACCTTC. This encodes CASSEGMGYTF.

This clone was seen a single time. V gene TRBV6-5 combines with J gene TRBJ1-1; 9 bases agree with TRBD1. The CDR3 has 13 residues. The V gene's germline CDR1 is MNHEY and CDR2 SVGAGI. Germline trimming cut 2 bases from V and 7 bases from J; bases unmatched to any gene: 2. The CDR3 coding sequence is TGTGCCAGCAGTTACGGACAGGGGCGTGAAGCTTTCTTT. This translates into CASSYGQGREAFF.

The rearrangement joins TRBV6-4 to TRBJ2-7, with D unclear. The CDR3 runs 13 residues. CDR1 is MRHNA, CDR2 SNTAGT, per germline. Trimming left V 2 bases short and J 6 bases short, with 11 bases between. The CDR3 here is CASSDPIRGEQYF. DNA for the CDR3: TGTGCCAGCAGTGACCCTATTCGAGGCGAGCAGTACTTC.

The genes are TRBV4-1 and TRBJ1-1; 9 bases align to TRBD1. Germline lookup yields CDR1 MGHRA and CDR2 YSYEKL. Trimming took 0 bases from V and 2 from J; bases not matched to a gene: 7. The CDR3 covers 17 residues. CDR3 protein: CASSQDSRQGGNTEAFF. In DNA, the CDR3 is TGCGCCAGCAGCCAAGATTCCAGACAGGGGGGCAACACTGAAGCTTTCTTT.